This T cell receptor (beta chain) came from a study of cytomegalovirus exposure and HLA in healthy donors (dated by TCRdb to the late 2010s). A note on the overall study: According to an earlier analysis of several hundred of the donors, about 179 million T cells yielded 120 million or so unique TCR beta sequences and approximately 280 Gb of sequence data. An early release covering roughly 600 HLA-typed donors comprised about 320 gigabases of sequencing data and tens of millions of unique TCR sequences. The genetic ancestry cluster associated with self-reported Caucasian donors included about 84% of the 398 genotyped donors. The study aimed to test whether cataloging public T cell receptors could reveal signatures of past pathogen exposure. The T cell repertoires of 666 subjects were profiled by immunosequencing and related to cytomegalovirus serostatus. Along with the approximately 700-subject first cohort, a separate validation cohort of around 110 different subjects was used. The study combined high-throughput TCR immunosequencing, statistical association of individual TCRs with disease status, and machine learning to predict cytomegalovirus infection status. A later analysis re-analyzed previously published TCR beta repertoires from 550 to 700 donors and added high-resolution HLA genotyping to study TCR occurrence patterns. The later analysis used no new phenotypic data to find candidate immune exposures, relying instead on TCR beta sequences and their occurrence across donors. In an earlier analysis of a few hundred of the donors, high-throughput TCR beta sequencing was used to judge whether each TCR beta V gene segment behaved as functional or pseudogenic. Donor age, sex, ethnicity and CMV serostatus were collected together with the repertoire data. Genome-wide SNP genotypes for about three fifths of the roughly 670 donors were used in a later genetic analysis, which treated that subset as a discovery cohort. All discovery cohort repertoires had been generated on a single sequencing platform. Both class I and class II loci were covered by HLA typing, at four-digit resolution. The number of typed donors differed by locus: about 629-640 for A, B, C, DRB1 and DQB1; 500 to 550 for DQA1; 606 for DPA1; and 450 to 480 for DPB1. Four to six DR-DQ haplotypes were handled as single units for association and clustering, since linkage in the cohort was strong. Among over 350 genotyped donors of the cohort, an average of approximately 240,000 unique TCR beta nucleotide sequences were sequenced per donor, roughly 20% of them non-productive.

The method behind the library was the immunoSEQ multiplex PCR assay. A mixture of 60 forward primers for TCR Vbeta segments and 13 reverse primers for TCR Jbeta segments was used in the multiplex PCR. Amplification of the CDR3 region of rearranged TCR beta genes was performed with a multiplex PCR assay on genomic DNA. The Illumina HiSeq System was used to sequence the amplified TCR beta libraries as 87-base-pair reads. The authors processed their data as follows. A later analysis tallied approximately 87 million unique TCR beta chains across the 666 repertoires, and approximately 12 million of those chains were shared by two or more donors. Raw reads were error-corrected and collapsed into unique sequences with a nearest-neighbor algorithm that merged closely related sequences to remove PCR and sequencing errors. To assign V, D and J gene segments, CDR3 sequences were aligned to IMGT reference sequences. For a sequence to be retained, a match of at least six nucleotides to both a V gene segment and a J gene segment was required. A rearrangement counted as productive if the CDR3 had no stop codons and remained in frame with V and J, and every other rearrangement counted as non-productive. Following IMGT convention, CDR3 was defined as the stretch from the second conserved V-encoded cysteine to the conserved J-encoded phenylalanine. The earlier analysis of 587 of the donors excluded sequences that lacked an unambiguous match to a single V gene segment. An earlier analysis of fewer than 650 of the donors classified V segments as functional when productive rearrangements were above 56.7% and as segregating when the standard deviation between donors was above 5%. A statistical classification framework was developed to diagnose cytomegalovirus status using the catalog of TCR beta chain sequences. V and J gene assignment, in a later analysis, came from comparing TCR nucleotide sequences with IMGT/GENE-DB human TR gene sequences. The TCRdist pipeline was used in a later analysis to assign CDR3 sequences and most-parsimonious VDJ recombination scenarios. In a later analysis, each TCR beta chain was defined by its CDR3 amino acid sequence together with its V-gene family, and reads lacking a unique V-gene family were excluded. As a way to deal with suspected cross-contamination and a sequencing artifact, a later analysis dropped under 600 nucleotide sequences that were highly shared and had low generation probability. A later analysis calculated a clonal expansion index for each public chain from normalized within-repertoire ranks of inferred template counts. In a later analysis, generation probabilities were computed with a VDJ recombination model fitted to out-of-frame rearrangements, and the resulting probabilities were checked against IGoR. A later analysis scored TCR-TCR, TCR-HLA and TCR-CMV co-occurrence with hypergeometric tests, applying a repertoire-size bias correction to TCR pairs. To estimate false discovery rates, a later analysis permuted the HLA or CMV assignments 20 times. In a later analysis, co-occurring TCRs were grouped using DBSCAN, with TCRdist sequence similarity added in when clustering inside HLA-allele-positive subsets. Repertoires with fewer than 30,000 or more than 120,000 public chains were left out of co-occurrence clustering, as were five repertoires with anomalous nucleotide sharing. Sourced from immuneACCESS, this table was stored by TCRdb with only in-frame sequences that have V and J called. A share of the clones is absent; for the studies checked, an unresolved V gene accounts for under half, and the remainder has no known explanation. That table furnishes V, J and clone size, whereas the DNA furnished D and trimming. In this sample the table shows about 140,000 clones, over 60% of which occur a single time. Over 1% of the sample is taken by the ten largest.

A remark on this clone: There is no known antigen for this receptor. Base-call qualities are not available, and no considerably larger clone is one nucleotide away.

Findings and caveats that apply to the study as a whole: Around 16 rarely observed V segments, including chromosome 9 orphons, were excluded from the earlier analysis of 550 to 700 of the donors because counts were too low. In an earlier analysis of fewer than 700 of the donors, most TCR beta V segments appeared in productive rearrangements about 87% or about 30% of the time, broadly matching IMGT annotations. In a later analysis, some 17,000 TCR beta sequences were associated with specific HLA alleles at a false discovery rate of 0.05. In vitro tests confirmed that a few of the cytomegalovirus-associated TCR beta chains recognize cytomegalovirus antigens. Presence/absence analyses assumed roughly uniform sequencing depth across donors, an assumption that may not hold. An association between a missense DCLRE1C variant and V-gene and J-gene trimming of TCR beta chains was found in a later genetic analysis and replicated in an independent cohort. A later genetic analysis reported fewer N-insertions in productive TCRs among donors in an Asian-associated ancestry cluster than the roughly 620-donor mean. The study gave a list of under 200 TCR beta chains associated with cytomegalovirus. In a later analysis, HLA-associated TCR beta chains showed more clonal expansion and lower generation probabilities than non-associated chains that were equally common. Across donors, most TCR sequences were observed very rarely, whereas some public TCRs were present in many individuals. A further reported finding was that TCR beta sequences accurately predicted the HLA-A and HLA-B alleles for most subjects in the first cohort. According to a later analysis, TCR association rates differed among HLA loci, with DRB1 alleles showing the most associated TCRs and HLA-C alleles showing the fewest. In a later analysis, most CMV-associated TCR beta chains were found to appear HLA-restricted, with HLA associations seemingly driven largely by CMV exposure. The sequencing pipeline was judged likely to have produced a cluster of highly shared sequence variants as a technical artifact. Because HLA typing was missing for some donors at each locus, association tests included only the typed subset. Linkage disequilibrium might explain the correlated functional status among segregating V segments, but an unknown experimental factor could not be excluded. The cohort was sequenced for TCR beta chains only, and without alpha or paired-chain data the features that could be detected were limited. In both the original and validation cohorts, the classifier was reported to diagnose cytomegalovirus status with high specificity and sensitivity. A later analysis reported that several top co-occurrence clusters appeared linked to parvovirus B19, influenza, CMV and Epstein-Barr virus. Assigning TCR associations to individual alleles was difficult when HLA alleles, especially DR and DQ, strongly co-occurred. CMV serostatus was the only immune exposure information available for the cohort. The authors suggested that the approach could potentially be extended to other disease states and immunological phenotypes.

The cohort consisted of more than 650 healthy bone marrow donors. At the time of sampling, all cohort members were nominally healthy, though unrecorded immune exposures were likely present. The donor tested CMV seropositive and was one of the 289 seropositive cohort members. A peripheral blood sample was collected from each donor, and TCR beta sequencing was performed on peripheral blood mononuclear cells. Genomic DNA extraction from the blood cell samples was performed with the Qiagen DNeasy Blood Extraction Kit. Sequencing was carried out using PBMCs. This TCR came from a male donor in good health and CMV-seropositive.

The encoded CDR3 is CATSRDGTASTDTQYF. Here is the DNA: TGTGCCACCAGCAGAGATGGGACAGCTAGCACAGATACGCAGTATTTT. The receptor chain draws on TRBV15 and TRBJ2-3; a stretch of 7 junction bases matches TRBD1. The CDR3 runs 16 amino acids, cysteine and phenylalanine included. The sequence is cut down to CDR3 DNA, 48 bases in frame from base 1. Trimming leaves V shorter by 0 bases and J shorter by 0 bases, with the junction holding 3 bases beyond the gene matches. CDR1 and CDR2 (LNHNV, YYDKDF) derive from the germline V gene (reference sequence). Reference TRBV15 and TRBJ2-3 proteins supply the regions before and after the CDR3; the full variable domain is: DAMVIQNPRYQVTQFGKPVTLSCSQTLNHNVMYWYQQKSSQAPKLLFHYYDKDFNNEADTPDNFQSRRPNTSFCFLDIRSPGLGDTAMYLCATSRDGTASTDTQYFGPGTRLTVL.